One and the same sample provided the 14 T cell receptor beta chains below, sequenced in a study of cytomegalovirus exposure and HLA in healthy donors. 13 Jbeta primers and 60 Vbeta primers were used for the PCR. Assay: immunoSEQ multiplex PCR; the TCRdb copy retains only in-frame clones and omits some. The sample has about 120,000 clones; 74% are singletons. Material for sequencing was PBMCs. All receptors derive from a man aged 25-45 years in good health and CMV-seropositive.

J is TRBJ2-5 and V is TRBV5-6; 7 bases agree with TRBD1. Germline V gene lookup returns CDR1 SGHDT and CDR2 YYEEEE. The CDR3 covers 14 residues. V lost 3 bases and J lost 5; bases outside the gene matches: 7. The CDR3 spells CASSSQGLGETQYF. As DNA, the CDR3 is TGTGCCAGCAGCTCACAGGGGTTAGGGGAGACCCAGTACTTC. Combining the CDR3 with reference TRBV5-6 and TRBJ2-5 gives the whole variable domain DAGVTQSPTHLIKTRGQQVTLRCSPKSGHDTVSWYQQALGQGPQFIFQYYEEEERQRGNFPDRFSGHQFPNYSSELNVNALLLGDSALYLCASSSQGLGETQYFGPGTRLLVL.

The V call is TRBV5-4, the J call TRBJ2-3; 9 bases fit TRBD2. The CDR3 has 16 amino acids. V dropped 0 bases and J dropped 1; count of bases not matched to a gene: 3. In germline, CDR1 is SGHNT, CDR2 YYREEE (reference sequence). For the CDR3, the DNA is TGTGCCAGCAGCTTGGCTGCGGGGGGGGGCACAGATACGCAGTATTTT. Translated, it gives CASSLAAGGGTDTQYF.

The rearrangement uses TRBV28 and TRBJ1-1, with D possibly TRBD1 on 5 matching bases. The length of the CDR3 is 14 residues. CDR1 and CDR2 (germline): MDHEN, SYDVKM. V shed 6 bases and J shed 1 base, with 12 bases lying between them. CDR3 residues: CASREQDRNTEAFF. DNA for the CDR3: TGTGCCAGCAGGGAACAAGACAGGAACACTGAAGCTTTCTTT.

This chain connects TRBV7-9 to TRBJ2-7; tentatively, D is TRBD1 (5 bases). The CDR3 covers 13 residues. V lost 5 bases to trimming and J lost 5 bases, with 13 bases between them. From germline, CDR1 is SEHNR and CDR2 FQNEAQ (reference sequence). In DNA form, the CDR3 reads TGTGCCAGCAGCAATTCCCGGACAAACGAGCAGTACTTC. Residues: CASSNSRTNEQYF.

This clone was counted a few times. This chain joins TRBV2 and TRBJ2-1; TRBD2 might be the D (5 bases). CDR3 length: 13 amino acids. Germline values: CDR1 SNHLY, CDR2 FYNNEI. Trimming took 6 bases from V and 7 from J, leaving 13 bases between them. The CDR3 nucleotides read TGTGCCAGCAGCCTTTTCAAGCGGAATGAGCAGTTCTTC. As protein: CASSLFKRNEQFF.

The chain uses TRBV19 and TRBJ1-2; the D gene is possibly TRBD1 (6 bases). V was clipped by 3 bases and J by 6 bases, with 23 bases between them. Germline CDR1 and CDR2: LNHDA and SQIVND (reference sequence). This CDR3 has 17 residues. The CDR3 DNA is TGTGCCAGTAGTATGTGGACAGTCTTTAGTCGGCGGGATGGCTACACCTTC. Its protein is CASSMWTVFSRRDGYTF.

This clone showed up just once. The genes are TRBV6-5 and TRBJ1-5; 11 bases agree with TRBD1. The CDR3 totals 13 residues. Trimming at V came to 8 bases and at J to 15 bases, leaving 12 bases not matched to a gene. Germline V gene data show CDR1 as MNHEY and CDR2 as SVGAGI. The CDR3 nucleotides read TGTGCCAGCGGGGACAGGGGGGCATCTACCCGGCATTTT. This codes for CASGDRGASTRHF.

For this clone: One end of the junction does not line up with germline, which may come from a read error. The identical CDR3 is also encoded by other nucleotide sequences in the sample. The DNA of the CDR3 is TGTGCCAGCAGTCAAGATCTTTTGGGCGGGGGTACAAAAGAGACCCAGTACTTC. Translated: CASSQDLLGGGTKETQYF. The chain carries TRBV4-2 and TRBJ2-5, with 7 bases matching TRBD2. CDR1 and CDR2 (germline): LGHNA, YNFKEQ. The CDR3 sequence is 18 residues long.

The J gene is TRBJ1-2, the V gene TRBV11-2, with 8 bases aligning to TRBD1. CDR3 length: 17 residues. Germline V gene lookup returns CDR1 SGHAT and CDR2 FQNNGV. Trimming removed 5 bases from V and 5 bases from J; junction bases left unmatched: 16. CDR3 coding DNA: TGTGCCAGCAGCCCAAGACCTACAGGGGGAGGGGGTTATGGCTACACCTTC. This translates into CASSPRPTGGGGYGYTF.

V is TRBV4-3 and J is TRBJ1-2, with TRBD1 matching 9 bases. The CDR3 length is 13 residues. V was pared by 4 bases and J by 3 bases, with 0 bases of the junction left unmatched. Germline V lookup: CDR1 LGHNA, CDR2 YSLEER. The CDR3 bases are TGCGCCAGCAGCCGGGACAGGGACTATGGCTACACCTTC. Protein sequence: CASSRDRDYGYTF.

This chain links TRBV11-2 with TRBJ2-5, with a possible D match to TRBD1 (5 bases). The J call could be wrong; TRBJ2-7 is a better fit for the DNA end. Germline V CDR1 and CDR2: SGHAT, FQNNGV. CDR3 length: 15 amino acids. This CDR3 reads CASSLDPTALYEQYF. The CDR3 region has the DNA TGTGCCAGCAGCTTAGATCCGACAGCTTTATACGAGCAGTACTTC.

The chain carries TRBV30 and TRBJ1-2; the match to TRBD1 covers 7 bases. The V gene end was trimmed by 3 bases and the J gene end by 3 bases; junction bases not matched to a gene: 7. In germline, CDR1 is GTSNPN, CDR2 SVGIG (reference sequence). This CDR3 spans 14 amino acids. CDR3 bases: TGTGCCTGGAGCAACCAGGGGACAGACTATGGCTACACCTTC. Protein product: CAWSNQGTDYGYTF.

V usage is TRBV9 and J usage is TRBJ2-3; 10 bases agree with TRBD1. Germline lookup yields CDR1 SGDLS and CDR2 YYNGEE. The ends lost 4 bases at V and 5 bases at J; junction bases unmatched: 10. The CDR3 runs to 16 residues. This CDR3 is CASSLGQGDGKDTQYF. CDR3 nucleotides: TGTGCCAGCAGCTTAGGACAGGGGGACGGCAAAGATACGCAGTATTTT.

The chain has TRBV9 and TRBJ1-2; D is unresolved. The V and J ends lost 0 bases and 0 bases respectively, with 9 bases between them. Germline-derived CDR1 and CDR2 are SGDLS and YYNGEE. The CDR3 runs to 15 residues. The CDR3 is CASSVELQANYGYTF. The CDR3 nucleotides read TGTGCCAGCAGCGTAGAGCTCCAGGCTAACTATGGCTACACCTTC.